One sample yielded the 13 T cell receptor beta chains listed below, sequenced in a study of blood T cell repertoires in COVID-19. The table came from immunoSEQ multiplex PCR; TCRdb's copy has only in-frame clones and leaves some out. The data hold some 100,000 clones, with more than 60% observed a single time. Sequenced: peripheral blood. All receptors derive from a man between 65 and 79 years old with acute or convalescent COVID-19.

V is TRBV5-1 and J is TRBJ2-6; D is perhaps TRBD1 (6 bases). V lost 2 bases and J 3 bases, leaving 9 bases between the germline ends. In germline, CDR1 is SGHRS, CDR2 YFSETQ. This CDR3 has 15 amino acids. Written as DNA, the CDR3 is TGCGCCAGCAGCTTTGGGGGCGGTGGGGCCAACGTCCTGACTTTC. Its translation is CASSFGGGGANVLTF.

The chain combines TRBV12-3 or TRBV12-4 with TRBJ1-1; D is perhaps TRBD1 (6 bases). Trimming removed 6 bases at V and 3 bases at J, with 8 bases between. The CDR3 consists of 12 residues. In DNA form, the CDR3 reads TGTGCCAGCAGGACAGGCTACACTGAAGCTTTCTTT. Protein sequence: CASRTGYTEAFF.

V is TRBV5-4 and J is TRBJ1-1; 7 bases agree with TRBD1. The V gene's germline CDR1 is SGHNT and CDR2 YYREEE (reference sequence). Germline trimming cut 4 bases from V and 5 bases from J; bases unmatched to any gene: 8. This CDR3 contains 14 residues. The CDR3 nucleotides read TGTGCCAGCAGCCTACAGGGGTTAGAAACTGAAGCTTTCTTT. Translated: CASSLQGLETEAFF.

The chain couples TRBV5-1 to TRBJ2-7; tentative D call: TRBD2 (5 bases). Trimming cost V 0 bases and J 4 bases, with 8 bases left between them. The V gene's germline CDR1 is SGHRS and CDR2 YFSETQ. This CDR3 region has 13 residues. This CDR3 reads CASSLETSYEQYF. CDR3 nucleotide sequence: TGCGCCAGCAGCTTGGAAACTAGTTACGAGCAGTACTTC.

This clone was seen once. V usage is TRBV11-2 and J usage is TRBJ2-2, with 8 bases aligning to TRBD2. The CDR3 loop spans 15 amino acids. V dropped 3 bases and J dropped 5; count of bases not matched to a gene: 5. Germline assignment: CDR1 SGHAT and CDR2 FQNNGV. The CDR3 nucleotides read TGTGCCAGCAGCTTTTCAGCGGGAGATACCGGGGAGCTGTTTTTT. Translated: CASSFSAGDTGELFF.

The chain employs TRBV4-1 and TRBJ1-2; tentative D call: TRBD1 (6 bases). Looked up from germline, CDR1 is MGHRA and CDR2 is YSYEKL. The CDR3 length is 13 residues. V was pared by 1 base and J by 4 bases, with 7 bases between. CDR3 in DNA: TGCGCCAGCAGCCAAGGGACAGCCTATGGCTACACCTTC. Encoded protein: CASSQGTAYGYTF.

The chain has TRBV15 and TRBJ1-1; D may be TRBD1 (6 bases). Deletions cut 2 bases from V and 0 bases from J, with 10 bases between. The CDR3 runs to 15 residues. The germline CDR1 and CDR2 sequences are LNHNV and YYDKDF (reference sequence). The CDR3 sequence: CATSRPRGMNTEAFF. DNA of the CDR3: TGTGCCACCAGCAGACCAAGGGGGATGAACACTGAAGCTTTCTTT. The whole variable domain, remainder taken from reference TRBV15 and TRBJ1-1, is DAMVIQNPRYQVTQFGKPVTLSCSQTLNHNVMYWYQQKSSQAPKLLFHYYDKDFNNEADTPDNFQSRRPNTSFCFLDIRSPGLGDTAMYLCATSRPRGMNTEAFFGQGTRLTVV.

The rearrangement links TRBV29-1 to TRBJ2-7; D not certain. This CDR3 has 14 residues. Trimming took 7 bases from V and 6 from J, leaving 22 bases between them. In germline, CDR1 is SQVTM, CDR2 ANQGSEA. In DNA, the CDR3 is TGCAGCGCTACACCGGGTCTCATAATGGGCGAGCAGTACTTC. Protein: CSATPGLIMGEQYF.

The chain links TRBV9 to TRBJ2-5; TRBD1 agrees at 12 bases. CDR1 and CDR2 from the germline V gene are SGDLS and YYNGEE. Unmatched junction bases numbered 7, after V lost 6 bases and J lost 1 base. The CDR3 has 16 amino acids. DNA for the CDR3: TGTGCCAGCACAAGGGGACAGGGGGCTCTCCAAGAGACCCAGTACTTC. This sequence encodes CASTRGQGALQETQYF.

The V and J genes are TRBV5-1 and TRBJ1-3; D possibly corresponds to TRBD1 (5 bases). The germline gives CDR1 SGHRS, CDR2 YFSETQ. CDR3 length: 15 residues. With 4 bases removed from V and 0 bases from J, the gap between germline ends came to 11 bases. The CDR3 bases are TGCGCCAGCAGCAAGACAGCTAGCTCTGGAAACACCATATATTTT. This encodes CASSKTASSGNTIYF.

The chain links TRBV7-2 to TRBJ2-2, with 7 bases that match TRBD1. Losses at the gene ends were 3 bases for V and 3 bases for J; bases not matched to a gene: 7. CDR1 is SGHTA and CDR2 is FQGNSA in the germline V gene. This CDR3 has 16 residues. The CDR3 is CASSFARGQHTGELFF. The CDR3 DNA reads TGTGCCAGCAGCTTCGCCCGGGGACAGCACACCGGGGAGCTGTTTTTT.

In its sample, this clone was seen once. The CDR3: CASTQNNGGVGELFF. DNA for the CDR3: TGCGCCAGCACCCAGAACAATGGAGGGGTCGGGGAGCTGTTTTTT. J is TRBJ2-2 and V is TRBV5-1; tentative D call: TRBD2 (6 bases). Trimming cost V 6 bases and J 7 bases, with 19 bases left between them. CDR1 and CDR2 from the germline V gene are SGHRS and YFSETQ. This CDR3 has 15 amino acids.

V is TRBV5-1 and J is TRBJ2-5; 9 positions match TRBD2. The CDR3 consists of 16 residues. The ends lost 4 bases at V and 1 base at J; junction bases unmatched: 8. Germline V lookup: CDR1 SGHRS, CDR2 YFSETQ. The CDR3 reads CASSRLLAGRQETQYF. The CDR3 nucleotides are TGCGCCAGCAGCCGTCTTCTAGCGGGGCGCCAAGAGACCCAGTACTTC. The variable domain in full, completed from reference TRBV5-1 and TRBJ2-5, reads KAGVTQTPRYLIKTRGQQVTLSCSPISGHRSVSWYQQTPGQGLQFLFEYFSETQRNKGNFPGRFSGRQFSNSRSEMNVSTLELGDSALYLCASSRLLAGRQETQYFGPGTRLLVL.